This section outlines one TCR beta chain sequence together with its context. This sample was included in a study of blood T cell repertoires in COVID-19. Using immunoSEQ multiplex PCR, the repertoire was profiled, and TCRdb retains in-frame clones only, with some absent. The sample records 40,000 to 60,000 clones, more than 75% being singletons. The TCR was taken from a woman of 80 years or more with COVID-19, enrolled during active disease. Specimen: peripheral blood.

In DNA, the CDR3 is TGTGCCAGCAGCTTAACCGGACAGGGTCGGAATGAGCAGTTCTTC. It is translated as CASSLTGQGRNEQFF. The V gene is TRBV7-3, the J gene TRBJ2-1; TRBD1 agrees at 8 bases. Germline V CDR1 and CDR2: SGHTA, FQGTGA. The ends lost 0 bases at V and 7 bases at J; junction bases unmatched: 5. This CDR3 comprises 15 residues.